A selection of T cell receptor beta chains follows, all from one sample in a study of CD4 T cell repertoires in COVID-19. Only in-frame clones appear in the TCRdb table, and some are missing; sequencing was by immunoSEQ multiplex PCR. The sample lists approximately 75,000 clones; roughly four fifths were seen once. The specimen was CD4+ T cells from peripheral blood, collected after recovery from COVID-19. The origin of the receptors is a human donor who had COVID-19. The CDR3 runs from the conserved cysteine through the conserved F or W. D genes are given only for firm matches. Rows may omit the clone size; those that give it use once, few, many or a size class.

length	V	D	J	size	CDR3	DNA
14	TRBV5-1	-	TRBJ2-2	-	CASSLTPNTGELFF	TGCGCCAGCAGCTTGACCCCGAACACCGGGGAGCTGTTTTTT
17	TRBV30	TRBD1	TRBJ1-2	few	CAWSVQGGQGVVYGYTF	TGTGCCTGGAGTGTACAAGGGGGACAGGGGGTTGTCTATGGCTACACCTTC
17	TRBV7-2	TRBD2	TRBJ2-5	-	CASSGGLAGVSGETQYF	TGTGCCAGCAGCGGTGGACTAGCGGGAGTTTCTGGAGAGACCCAGTACTTC
15	TRBV2	-	TRBJ2-5	-	CASSPGGLGQETQYF	TGTGCCAGCAGTCCAGGGGGGCTAGGACAAGAGACCCAGTACTTC
12	TRBV6-4	-	TRBJ2-7	-	CASRAGTDEQYF	TGTGCCAGCAGGGCCGGGACCGACGAGCAGTACTTC
12	TRBV12-3/TRBV12-4	-	TRBJ1-2	-	CASSSDTYDYTF	TGTGCCAGCAGTTCGGACACCTATGACTACACCTTC
14	TRBV27	TRBD1	TRBJ2-7	-	CASSSTGGGYEQYF	TGTGCCAGCAGTTCTACAGGGGGCGGGTACGAGCAGTACTTC
15	TRBV23-1	-	TRBJ1-1	-	CASSPLGEVNTEAFF	TGCGCCAGCAGTCCACTAGGGGAAGTTAACACTGAAGCTTTCTTT
18	TRBV24-1	TRBD1	TRBJ2-1	-	CATSDSSTGVRTYNEQFF	TGTGCCACCAGTGATTCCAGTACAGGGGTGCGAACCTACAATGAGCAGTTCTTC
15	TRBV7-2	TRBD1	TRBJ1-2	-	CASSLGPQGNYGYTF	TGTGCCAGCAGCTTAGGTCCACAGGGGAACTATGGCTACACCTTC
13	TRBV6-2/TRBV6-3	TRBD1	TRBJ1-1	-	CASSRDRGGEAFF	TGTGCCAGCAGCCGGGACAGGGGCGGTGAAGCTTTCTTT
13	TRBV6-6	TRBD1	TRBJ2-7	-	CASGDRGLREQYF	TGTGCCAGCGGGGACAGGGGGTTGAGAGAGCAGTACTTC
15	TRBV19	-	TRBJ2-4	-	CASRSPGPGVNIQYF	TGTGCCAGTAGGTCACCGGGGCCTGGGGTGAACATTCAGTACTTC
14	TRBV7-9	-	TRBJ1-1	-	CASSPSGANTEAFF	TGTGCCAGCAGCCCCTCAGGGGCGAACACTGAAGCTTTCTTT
14	TRBV4-1	TRBD1	TRBJ1-1	-	CASSQTDRPLTILF	TGCGCCAGCAGCCAAACGGACAGGCCTTTAACAATACTCTTT
14	TRBV7-8	TRBD1	TRBJ2-7	-	CASGTGTGAYEQYF	TGTGCCAGCGGAACCGGGACAGGGGCCTACGAGCAGTACTTC
17	TRBV27	-	TRBJ2-1	-	CASSPRPGQGAYNEQFF	TGTGCCAGCAGTCCCCGACCCGGACAAGGCGCCTACAATGAGCAGTTCTTC
12	TRBV7-9	-	TRBJ1-5	once	CASSQDNQPQHF	TGTGCCAGCAGCCAAGATAATCAGCCCCAGCATTTT
13	TRBV15	-	TRBJ2-1	-	CATSRDPGQEQFF	TGTGCCACCAGCAGAGATCCGGGGCAAGAGCAGTTCTTC
16	TRBV18	TRBD1	TRBJ1-3	-	CASSPTGATSGNTIYF	TGTGCCAGCTCACCAACAGGGGCCACCTCTGGAAACACCATATATTTT
15	TRBV25-1	TRBD1	TRBJ1-4	-	CASSVQGASNEKLFF	TGTGCCAGCAGTGTACAGGGGGCGAGTAATGAAAAACTGTTTTTT
15	TRBV28	-	TRBJ1-6	-	CASTPYGGDNSPLHF	TGTGCCAGCACCCCTTACGGGGGTGATAATTCACCCCTCCACTTT
15	TRBV11-2	-	TRBJ1-4	few	CASSLEKGPAEKLFF	TGTGCCAGCAGCTTAGAAAAGGGGCCGGCGGAAAAACTGTTTTTT
15	TRBV7-6	-	TRBJ1-2	once	CASSSQPAPGYGYTF	TGTGCCAGCAGCTCACAGCCCGCTCCAGGCTATGGCTACACCTTC
13	TRBV10-2	-	TRBJ1-1	once	CASSLKGDTEAFF	TGCGCCAGCAGTCTTAAGGGAGACACTGAAGCTTTCTTT
14	TRBV5-5	-	TRBJ1-2	-	CASSFREVGRGYTF	TGTGCCAGCAGCTTTCGGGAAGTGGGTAGAGGCTACACCTTC
14	TRBV7-9	-	TRBJ2-6	-	CAAPWGAGTNVLTF	TGTGCAGCGCCTTGGGGCGCTGGGACCAACGTCCTGACTTTC
12	TRBV12-3/TRBV12-4	-	TRBJ1-6	-	CASSEGSSPLHF	TGTGCCAGCTCGGAGGGCAGCTCACCCCTCCACTTT
14	TRBV25-1	-	TRBJ2-1	-	CASTPHSSYNEQFF	TGTGCCAGCACCCCCCACAGCTCCTACAATGAGCAGTTCTTC
17	TRBV5-1	-	TRBJ2-1	-	CASSLVAVAEGYNEQFF	TGCGCCAGCAGCTTGGTGGCGGTAGCGGAGGGTTACAATGAGCAGTTCTTC
12	TRBV12-3/TRBV12-4	-	TRBJ2-7	-	CASSFPGHEQYF	TGTGCCAGCAGTTTTCCAGGGCACGAGCAGTACTTC
17	TRBV19	-	TRBJ2-6	-	CASSIYRGFAGANVLTF	TGTGCCAGTAGTATATACCGGGGCTTCGCTGGGGCCAACGTCCTGACTTTC
15	TRBV4-2	-	TRBJ2-5	once	CASSPLSSGQETQYF	TGTGCCAGCAGCCCCCTTTCGAGCGGCCAAGAGACCCAGTACTTC
20	TRBV13	TRBD2	TRBJ2-3	-	CASSPWGTSGGSTSTDTQYF	TGTGCCAGCAGCCCCTGGGGAACTAGCGGGGGATCTACTAGCACAGATACGCAGTATTTT
18	TRBV7-6	TRBD2	TRBJ2-1	-	CASSQSLSSGGSYNEQFF	TGTGCCAGCAGCCAAAGTTTATCTAGCGGGGGCTCCTACAATGAGCAGTTCTTC
12	TRBV11-1	-	TRBJ2-5	-	CASSLTPETQYF	TGTGCCAGCAGCTTAACGCCGGAGACCCAGTACTTC
13	TRBV19	TRBD1	TRBJ2-1	-	CASKRTGDNEQFF	TGTGCCAGTAAAAGGACAGGGGACAATGAGCAGTTCTTC
13	TRBV19	-	TRBJ1-1	-	CASSKAGFTEAFF	TGTGCCAGTAGTAAGGCAGGATTCACTGAAGCTTTCTTT
13	TRBV7-9	-	TRBJ1-5	-	CASRFGVDQPQHF	TGTGCCAGCCGCTTTGGGGTAGATCAGCCCCAGCATTTT
14	TRBV27	TRBD1	TRBJ2-2	-	CASSRQGATGELFF	TGTGCCAGCAGCCGACAGGGAGCCACCGGGGAGCTGTTTTTT
13	TRBV7-8	-	TRBJ1-5	-	CASSRGLDQPQHF	TGTGCCAGCAGCCGCGGGCTGGATCAGCCCCAGCATTTT
14	TRBV10-3	TRBD1	TRBJ1-1	-	CAISADRGNTEAFF	TGTGCCATCAGTGCAGACAGGGGGAACACTGAAGCTTTCTTT
15	TRBV3-1/TRBV3-2	-	TRBJ2-1	-	CASSPDRDIYNEQFF	TGTGCCAGCAGCCCAGACCGGGACATCTACAATGAGCAGTTCTTC
14	TRBV9	-	TRBJ2-1	-	CASSLLGSYNEQFF	TGTGCCAGCAGTCTACTCGGGTCATACAATGAGCAGTTCTTC
12	TRBV11-2	-	TRBJ2-5	-	CASSFTRETQYF	TGTGCCAGCAGCTTTACCAGGGAGACCCAGTACTTC
13	TRBV11-1	-	TRBJ2-7	-	CASSFGGSYEQYF	TGTGCCAGCAGCTTCGGGGGAAGCTACGAGCAGTACTTC
20	TRBV2	TRBD1	TRBJ1-1	once	CASSDSDRGRVGSVRAEAFF	TGTGCCAGCAGTGACTCGGACAGGGGGCGAGTAGGGTCAGTGAGGGCTGAAGCTTTCTTT
17	TRBV28	-	TRBJ2-3	-	CASSLNLGVWGTDTQYF	TGTGCCAGCAGTTTAAACCTGGGGGTTTGGGGTACAGATACGCAGTATTTT
14	TRBV3-1/TRBV3-2	-	TRBJ2-3	-	CASSHRARTDTQYF	TGTGCCAGCAGCCACCGGGCCCGCACAGATACGCAGTATTTT
17	TRBV7-8	TRBD2	TRBJ2-7	-	CASSLEGGTSGLYEQYF	TGTGCCAGCAGCTTAGAAGGGGGGACTAGCGGACTCTACGAGCAGTACTTC
14	TRBV13	-	TRBJ1-5	few	CASSPGGYNQPQHF	TGTGCCAGCAGCCCCGGGGGTTACAATCAGCCCCAGCATTTT
16	TRBV7-2	TRBD1	TRBJ2-3	-	CASSPPLTGTTDTQYF	TGTGCCAGCAGCCCGCCCTTGACAGGGACCACAGATACGCAGTATTTT
15	TRBV30	-	TRBJ1-3	few	CAWSHFTGYGNTIYF	TGTGCCTGGAGCCACTTTACAGGGTATGGAAACACCATATATTTT
15	TRBV5-1	TRBD1	TRBJ1-2	-	CASSPTRDRVYGYTF	TGCGCCAGCAGCCCGACGCGCGACAGGGTCTATGGCTACACCTTC
12	TRBV19	-	TRBJ1-1	-	CAVWGAGTEAFF	TGTGCAGTGTGGGGCGCGGGAACTGAAGCTTTCTTT
15	TRBV5-1	TRBD2	TRBJ2-7	few	CASSLVGTSSYEQYF	TGCGCCAGCAGCTTGGTAGGGACTAGCTCCTACGAGCAGTACTTC
16	TRBV5-1	-	TRBJ1-3	-	CASSLDLLAAGNTIYF	TGCGCCAGCAGCTTGGATCTATTGGCAGCTGGAAACACCATATATTTT
12	TRBV5-3	-	TRBJ1-6	-	CARSLEQWALHF	TGTGCCAGAAGCTTGGAGCAGTGGGCCCTCCACTTT
13	TRBV18	-	TRBJ2-5	-	CASSMDTSETQYF	TGTGCCAGCTCAATGGACACTTCAGAGACCCAGTACTTC
12	TRBV12-3/TRBV12-4	-	TRBJ1-2	-	CASSSPQGGYTF	TGTGCCAGCAGCTCACCACAGGGTGGCTACACCTTC